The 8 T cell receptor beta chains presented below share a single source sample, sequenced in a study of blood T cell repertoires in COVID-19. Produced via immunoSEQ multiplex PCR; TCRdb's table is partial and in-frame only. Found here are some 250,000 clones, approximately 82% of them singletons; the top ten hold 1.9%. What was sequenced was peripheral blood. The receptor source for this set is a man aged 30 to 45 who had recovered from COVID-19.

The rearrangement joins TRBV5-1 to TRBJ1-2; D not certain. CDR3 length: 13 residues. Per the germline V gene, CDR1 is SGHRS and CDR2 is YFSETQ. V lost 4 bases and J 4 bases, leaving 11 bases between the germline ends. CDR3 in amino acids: CASSLPGFYGYTF. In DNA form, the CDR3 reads TGCGCCAGCAGCCTCCCCGGGTTCTATGGCTACACCTTC.

The CDR3 region is CASSFQGWNIQYF. CDR3 coding DNA: TGTGCCAGCAGTTTCCAGGGGTGGAACATTCAGTACTTC. V is TRBV28 and J is TRBJ2-4; a possible D gene is TRBD1 (6 bases). The V and J ends lost 3 bases and 7 bases respectively, with 10 bases between them. Germline-derived CDR1 and CDR2 are MDHEN and SYDVKM. The length of the CDR3 is 13 residues.

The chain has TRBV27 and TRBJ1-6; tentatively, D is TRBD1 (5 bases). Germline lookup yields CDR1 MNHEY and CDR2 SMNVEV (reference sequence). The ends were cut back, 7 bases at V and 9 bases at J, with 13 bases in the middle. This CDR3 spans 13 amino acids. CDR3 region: CASTGGLGSPLHF. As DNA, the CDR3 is TGTGCCAGCACCGGGGGTCTGGGTTCACCCCTCCACTTT.

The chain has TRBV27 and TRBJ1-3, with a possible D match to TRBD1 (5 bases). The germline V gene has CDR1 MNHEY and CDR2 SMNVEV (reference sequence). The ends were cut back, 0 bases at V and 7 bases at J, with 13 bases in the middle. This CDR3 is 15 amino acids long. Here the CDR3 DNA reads TGTGCCAGCAGTTTATCGTGGGTGGAGGGGAACACCATATATTTT. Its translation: CASSLSWVEGNTIYF.

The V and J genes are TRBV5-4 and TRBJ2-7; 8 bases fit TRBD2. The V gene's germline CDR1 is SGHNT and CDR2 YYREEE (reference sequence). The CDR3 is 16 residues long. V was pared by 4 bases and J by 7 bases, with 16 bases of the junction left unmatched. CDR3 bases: TGTGCCAGCAGCCCGCTAACAGCGGGACTAGGGGCTGAGCAGTACTTC. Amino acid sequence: CASSPLTAGLGAEQYF.

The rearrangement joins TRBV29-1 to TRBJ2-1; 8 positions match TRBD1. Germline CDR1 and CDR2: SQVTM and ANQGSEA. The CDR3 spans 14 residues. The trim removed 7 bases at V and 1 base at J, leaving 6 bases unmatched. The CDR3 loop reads CSGGQGLSYNEQFF. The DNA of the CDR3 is TGCAGCGGCGGACAGGGTCTATCCTACAATGAGCAGTTCTTC.

In DNA form, the CDR3 reads TGTGCCAGCAGCTTGGCGGGGAGAGTCTACGAGCAGTACTTC. This translates into CASSLAGRVYEQYF. This chain joins TRBV5-6 and TRBJ2-7; a weak D match, TRBD2 (5 bases). The V and J ends lost 0 bases and 3 bases respectively, with 10 bases between them. The CDR3 covers 14 residues. Germline CDR1 reads SGHDT; CDR2 reads YYEEEE. Supplemented by reference TRBV5-6 and TRBJ2-7, the full variable domain reads DAGVTQSPTHLIKTRGQQVTLRCSPKSGHDTVSWYQQALGQGPQFIFQYYEEEERQRGNFPDRFSGHQFPNYSSELNVNALLLGDSALYLCASSLAGRVYEQYFGPGTRLTVT.

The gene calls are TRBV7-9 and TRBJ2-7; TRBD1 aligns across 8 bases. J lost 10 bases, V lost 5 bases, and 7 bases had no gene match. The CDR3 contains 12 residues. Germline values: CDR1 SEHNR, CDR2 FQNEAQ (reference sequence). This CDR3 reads CASSAGQGPQYF. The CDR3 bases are TGTGCCAGCAGCGCCGGACAGGGCCCTCAGTACTTC.